This T cell receptor (beta chain) was sequenced in a study of blood T cell repertoires in COVID-19. Study as a whole: The United States, Italy and Spain provided the acute and convalescent COVID-19 samples. T cells, B-cell-depleted T cells, or PBMCs supplied cDNA or gDNA.

As handled by the study authors: Reference gene primer amplification in the assay estimated nucleated cell counts. Produced via immunoSEQ multiplex PCR; TCRdb's table is partial and in-frame only. For V, J and clone size, that table is used; D and trimming come from the DNA. The sample holds around 60,000 clones, around four fifths seen once. The CDR3 sequence is 14 residues long. Losses at the gene ends were 4 bases for V and 5 bases for J; bases not matched to a gene: 3. Per germline, CDR1 SGHRS and CDR2 YFSETQ. The source of this sequence is a man older than 75 with acute or convalescent COVID-19. The V gene is TRBV5-1, the J gene TRBJ1-6, with 7 bases that match TRBD1. Sequenced sample: peripheral blood. The CDR3 loop is CASSQGTDNSPLHF. The CDR3 nucleotides read TGCGCCAGCAGCCAGGGGACAGATAATTCACCCCTCCACTTT.